This entry lists 4 T cell receptor beta chains sequenced from one sample in a study of blood T cells in healthy people across ages. PCR was performed a second time for 7 to 11 cycles using a sample-barcoded 5' primer and a J-beta primer mix. MiXCR was run by TCRdb on the 5' RACE reads, yielding one entry per CDR3 protein. The sample comprises about 1 million distinct CDR3 sequences, 25% of which are singletons, and around 0.75% rests with the top ten. These data were likewise used in another study, on T cells of mothers and their children.

The sequenced sample was blood. The receptors stem from a girl aged 2 to 9 in good health.

This chain links TRBV12-3 or TRBV12-4 with TRBJ2-3; D is unresolved. The CDR3 contains 13 residues. Trimming stripped 5 bases from V and 2 bases from J, with 8 bases between. CDR3 sequence reads: CASSDTNTDTQYF. The CDR3 nucleotides are TGTGCCAGCAGTGATACTAACACAGATACGCAGTATTTT.

This clonotype was picked up a small number of times. The chain employs TRBV5-1 and TRBJ2-6; no reliable D call. CDR1 is SGHRS and CDR2 is YFSETQ in the germline V gene. The CDR3 covers 17 residues. Trimming cost V 4 bases and J 1 base, with 15 bases left between them. CDR3 nucleotide sequence: TGCGCCAGCAGCCGTGGGGAAGGATCGTCTGGGGCCAACGTCCTGACTTTC. Its protein product is CASSRGEGSSGANVLTF.

This clonotype occurred a few times. J is TRBJ1-6 and V is TRBV5-1; a possible D gene is TRBD1 (5 bases). The CDR3 spans 17 residues. Trimming removed 0 bases at V and 5 bases at J, with 15 bases between. Germline-derived CDR1 and CDR2 are SGHRS and YFSETQ. This CDR3 reads CASSLGSSGGDNSPLHF. As DNA, the CDR3 is TGCGCCAGCAGCTTGGGGTCGTCCGGGGGAGATAATTCACCCCTCCACTTT.

This clonotype turned up a few times. V gene TRBV7-2 combines with J gene TRBJ1-2; D is ambiguous. The CDR3 length is 13 residues. V lost 5 bases and J lost 5, with 12 bases in between. Germline values: CDR1 SGHTA, CDR2 FQGNSA. CDR3 residues: CASSPQVQYGYTF. CDR3 nucleotides: TGTGCCAGCAGCCCCCAGGTGCAGTATGGCTACACCTTC.